The clone carrying this T cell receptor beta chain was seen only a few times. Its antigen is undetermined. CDR1 is MNHEY, CDR2 SVGEGT, per germline. V was pared by 2 bases and J by 6 bases, with 7 bases between. The CDR3 extends over 12 amino acids. Each CDR3 protein gets one entry after TCRdb re-called the 5' RACE reads with MiXCR. Among a few hundred thousand distinct CDR3 sequences, around 16% were seen once, and the ten largest hold approximately 23%. This sample stems from a study of T-cell memory formation after mild COVID-19. General study results and limits: Pre-infection memory carried some responding clones, suggesting that cross-reactive memory joined. Clones shrinking between day 15 and 85 showed a balanced CD4/CD8 split, and those that grew later tilted toward CD4+.

The sample was PBMCs or a T cell subset sorted from them (not recorded which). The receptor comes from a man younger than 35 who had mild COVID-19 (a few samples of this study predate the infection). Cell type and time point are not known. The rearrangement joins TRBV6-2 or TRBV6-3 to TRBJ1-2; D gene unclear. CDR3 protein: CASSYQADGYTF. CDR3 nucleotides: TGTGCCAGCAGTTACCAGGCAGATGGCTACACCTTC.